The 17 T cell receptor beta chains listed next were all sequenced from one sample in a study of cytomegalovirus exposure and HLA in healthy donors. The study ran its PCR with 60 Vbeta and 13 Jbeta primers. Here immunoSEQ multiplex PCR was the method, and the copy in TCRdb shows in-frame clones only, minus some. The table has some 98,000 clones, roughly 76% seen once. The sample was PBMCs. These TCRs come from a man aged 50 to 59 in good health and CMV-seronegative.

Here the CDR3 DNA reads TGTGCCAGCAGCATCCCCAGCAACGCGGGAGGGAGGACCCAGTACTTC. It translates to CASSIPSNAGGRTQYF. The chain combines TRBV28 with TRBJ2-5, with 9 bases lining up with TRBD2. CDR1 is MDHEN, CDR2 SYDVKM, per germline. V trimming: 6 bases; J trimming: 7 bases; junction bases outside the gene matches: 15. The CDR3 contains 16 residues.

This clone has only one observation. J is TRBJ2-7 and V is TRBV7-2, with 7 bases lining up with TRBD1. The CDR3 extends over 14 amino acids. Trimming removed 2 bases from V and 0 bases from J; junction bases left unmatched: 1. From germline, CDR1 is SGHTA and CDR2 FQGNSA. The DNA for the CDR3 is TGTGCCAGCAGCTTACAGGGGGTCTCCTACGAGCAGTACTTC. Its translation: CASSLQGVSYEQYF. Using reference TRBV7-2 and TRBJ2-7 for the parts outside the CDR3, the full variable domain is GAGVSQSPSNKVTEKGKDVELRCDPISGHTALYWYRQSLGQGLEFLIYFQGNSAPDKSGLPSDRFSAERTGGSVSTLTIQRTQQEDSAVYLCASSLQGVSYEQYFGPGTRLTVT.

The chain has TRBV5-1 and TRBJ2-7; no reliable D call. The CDR3 consists of 13 residues. Trimming took off 0 bases at V and 3 bases at J, with 7 bases between the two ends. The germline V gene has CDR1 SGHRS and CDR2 YFSETQ. This CDR3 is CASSLALDYEQYF. The DNA of the CDR3 is TGCGCCAGCAGCTTGGCTCTAGACTACGAGCAGTACTTC.

The rearrangement uses TRBV7-6 and TRBJ2-5; D is unclear. Germline V gene data show CDR1 as SGHVS and CDR2 as FNYEAQ. The V end lost 0 bases, the J end lost 1 base, and 6 bases lay between the germline ends. The length of the CDR3 is 14 residues. CDR3 sequence (DNA): TGTGCCAGCAGCTTAGCGAGCTCCCAAGAGACCCAGTACTTC. Its protein product is CASSLASSQETQYF.

The rearrangement links TRBV6-5 to TRBJ1-4; 7 nucleotides match TRBD1. The CDR3 has 12 residues. Germline assignment: CDR1 MNHEY and CDR2 SVGAGI. The J segment lost 8 bases and the V segment lost 4 bases, leaving 1 base of the junction unmatched. CDR3 nucleotides: TGTGCCAGCAGTTCCAGGGGGGAAAAACTGTTTTTT. The encoded protein is CASSSRGEKLFF.

The CDR3 nucleotides are TGTGCCAGCAGTGCGCCCGGCGGGAGCCGTGAAAAACTGTTTTTT. Translating it yields CASSAPGGSREKLFF. The chain has TRBV13 and TRBJ1-4, with D hard to call. CDR3 size: 15 residues. Germline V gene sequence: CDR1 PRHDT, CDR2 FYEKMQ (reference sequence). Trimming left V 6 bases short and J 7 bases short, with 18 bases between.

The chain couples TRBV5-1 to TRBJ1-4, with a tentative D call TRBD1 (6 bases). CDR1 and CDR2 (germline): SGHRS, YFSETQ. The CDR3 is 15 residues long. V lost 4 bases and J 0 bases, leaving 10 bases between the germline ends. CDR3 in DNA: TGCGCCAGCAGCAGGGGGACATCAACTAATGAAAAACTGTTTTTT. Its protein product is CASSRGTSTNEKLFF.

V gene TRBV28 combines with J gene TRBJ2-7, with 13 bases lining up with TRBD2. CDR1 is MDHEN and CDR2 is SYDVKM in the germline V gene. The CDR3 has 19 amino acids. V shed 6 bases, J shed 2 bases, and the junction held 16 bases outside the gene matches. The CDR3, as DNA: TGTGCCAGCAGCTTAGCGGCGGGACATGGGACTAGCGGGACCTACGAGCAGTACTTC. It is translated as CASSLAAGHGTSGTYEQYF.

The J gene is TRBJ2-7, the V gene TRBV7-9; maybe TRBD2 (7 bases). Trimming removed 6 bases at V and 7 bases at J, with 19 bases between. Germline V CDR1 and CDR2: SEHNR, FQNEAQ (reference sequence). There are 14 residues in the CDR3. DNA of the CDR3: TGTGCCAGCAGAGGAGGACAGCGGGATAGGGAGCAGTACTTC. This encodes CASRGGQRDREQYF. Based on the CDR3 plus reference TRBV7-9 and TRBJ2-7, the full variable domain is DTGVSQNPRHKITKRGQNVTFRCDPISEHNRLYWYRQTLGQGPEFLTYFQNEAQLEKSRLLSDRFSAERPKGSFSTLEIQRTEQGDSAMYLCASRGGQRDREQYFGPGTRLTVT.

This clone was seen more than once but under ten times. The chain is built from TRBV30 and TRBJ1-3, with D possibly TRBD1 on 5 matching bases. The length of the CDR3 is 12 residues. Trimming took 3 bases from V and 2 from J, leaving 5 bases between them. Looked up from germline, CDR1 is GTSNPN and CDR2 is SVGIG (reference sequence). CDR3 DNA: TGTGCCTGGAGGGGGCCTGGAAACACCATATATTTT. Translated, it gives CAWRGPGNTIYF. The entire variable domain, with the rest obtained from reference TRBV30 and TRBJ1-3, is as follows: SQTIHQWPATLVQPVGSPLSLECTVEGTSNPNLYWYRQAAGRGLQLLFYSVGIGQISSEVPQNLSASRPQDRQFILSSKKLLLSDSGFYLCAWRGPGNTIYFGEGSWLTVV.

The genes are TRBV7-2 and TRBJ2-7; D is undetermined. This CDR3 comprises 14 residues. From germline, CDR1 is SGHTA and CDR2 FQGNSA. Trimming shortened V by 0 bases and J by 2 bases, and 8 bases separated the two germline ends. CDR3: CASSLASQTYEQYF. The DNA of the CDR3 is TGTGCCAGCAGCTTAGCGTCACAGACCTACGAGCAGTACTTC.

V and J are TRBV7-9 and TRBJ2-1; maybe TRBD1 (8 bases). Trimming shortened V by 9 bases and J by 4 bases, and 16 bases separated the two germline ends. This CDR3 comprises 14 residues. Germline V gives CDR1 SEHNR, CDR2 FQNEAQ (reference sequence). CDR3 loop: CASIQGGGYNEQFF. Here the CDR3 DNA reads TGTGCCAGTATACAGGGGGGAGGGTACAATGAGCAGTTCTTC.

The chain is built from TRBV6-1 and TRBJ1-5; TRBD1 might be the D (6 bases). Germline V CDR1 and CDR2: MNHNS, SASEGT. This CDR3 region has 13 residues. V lost 5 bases, J lost 6 bases, and 11 bases lay in between. Here the CDR3 DNA reads TGTGCCAGCAGTACAGGGATATCTCAGCCCCAGCATTTT. The encoded protein is CASSTGISQPQHF.

As for this clone: Other DNA sequences in the same sample also yield this CDR3. The V gene is TRBV18, the J gene TRBJ1-1, with D perhaps matching TRBD1 (6 bases). Between the trimmed V and J ends, which lost 3 bases and 5 bases, there was a span of 19 bases. There are 16 residues in the CDR3. CDR1 and CDR2 (germline): KGHSH, LQKENI. The CDR3 DNA reads as TGTGCCAGCTCACCTAGGCCAGGGGCGCTCCAGACTGAAGCTTTCTTT. Its translation is CASSPRPGALQTEAFF.

This sequence joins TRBV6-5 and TRBJ2-1, with 10 bases aligning to TRBD1. CDR1 and CDR2 (germline): MNHEY, SVGAGI. V was pared by 0 bases and J by 14 bases, with 7 bases of the junction left unmatched. The CDR3 spans 14 residues. CDR3 DNA sequence: TGTGCCAGCAGTTACTCGGACAGGGGGGACTCTAAGTTCTTC. It is translated as CASSYSDRGDSKFF.

The gene calls are TRBV7-3 and TRBJ2-1; D is unclear. Trimming took off 1 base at V and 6 bases at J, with 4 bases between the two ends. Germline assignment: CDR1 SGHTA and CDR2 FQGTGA. This CDR3 has 12 residues. The CDR3 is CASSLSSNEQFF. The CDR3 bases are TGTGCCAGCAGCTTAAGCAGCAATGAGCAGTTCTTC.

About this clone: At one end the junction does not follow the germline gene, possibly because of a read error. The same CDR3 arises from other DNA sequences in this sample as well. CDR3 sequence reads: CASSLAGETQYF. The CDR3 DNA reads as TGTGCTAGCAGCTTGGCAGGAGAGACCCAGTACTTC. The rearrangement links TRBV13 to TRBJ2-5; D not certain. Germline V gives CDR1 PRHDT, CDR2 FYEKMQ (reference sequence). CDR3 length equals 12 residues.